Listed below are T cell receptor beta chains from one sample, sequenced in a study of blood T cells in healthy people across ages. From the 5' RACE reads, TCRdb called clonotypes with MiXCR, one entry per CDR3 protein. The table lists roughly 1.5 million distinct CDR3 sequences, around 40% of them singletons, with more than 4% in the top ten. The sample comprised blood. The receptors derive from a young woman in good health. Each CDR3 is given with its conserved first and last residue. A D gene is named only where the DNA matches it firmly. Rows may omit the clone size; those that give it use once, few, many or a size class.

V gene: TRBV27; clone size: few; D gene: NA; J gene: TRBJ1-1; CDR3 protein: CASRGWGGNTEAFF; CDR3 DNA: TGTGCCAGCAGGGGTTGGGGGGGTAACACTGAAGCTTTCTTT
V gene: TRBV6-5; clone size: few; D gene: TRBD2; J gene: TRBJ2-1; CDR3 protein: CASRDPGLANEQFF; CDR3 DNA: TGTGCCAGCAGAGACCCGGGACTAGCCAATGAGCAGTTCTTC
V gene: TRBV20-1; clone size: NA; D gene: NA; J gene: TRBJ1-1; CDR3 protein: CSALGAGTEAFF; CDR3 DNA: TGCAGTGCTCTTGGGGCGGGAACTGAAGCTTTCTTT
V gene: TRBV4-3; clone size: NA; D gene: NA; J gene: TRBJ2-7; CDR3 protein: CASSTRSLGGEGGGDEQYF; CDR3 DNA: TGCGCCAGCAGCACCCGATCTTTAGGGGGCGAAGGAGGGGGGGATGAGCAGTACTTC
V gene: TRBV7-9; clone size: few; D gene: NA; J gene: TRBJ2-3; CDR3 protein: CASRVGARDTQYF; CDR3 DNA: TGTGCGTCTCGGGTGGGGGCCCGGGATACGCAGTATTTT
V gene: TRBV10-3; clone size: NA; D gene: TRBD2; J gene: TRBJ2-1; CDR3 protein: CAISEVAGGNEQFF; CDR3 DNA: TGTGCCATCAGTGAGGTAGCGGGAGGCAATGAGCAGTTCTTC
V gene: TRBV20-1; clone size: few; D gene: TRBD2; J gene: TRBJ2-1; CDR3 protein: CSALTSGTSYNEQFF; CDR3 DNA: TGCAGTGCTCTTACTAGCGGGACCTCCTACAATGAGCAGTTCTTC
V gene: TRBV29-1; clone size: NA; D gene: NA; J gene: TRBJ2-3; CDR3 protein: CSVGERGRSTDTQYF; CDR3 DNA: TGCAGCGTTGGGGAAAGGGGACGGAGCACAGATACGCAGTATTTT
V gene: TRBV6-2/TRBV6-3; clone size: NA; D gene: TRBD1; J gene: TRBJ2-7; CDR3 protein: CASSSRGTGYYEQYF; CDR3 DNA: TGTGCCAGCAGTTCCCGCGGGACAGGGTACTACGAGCAGTACTTC
V gene: TRBV20-1; clone size: NA; D gene: NA; J gene: TRBJ1-2; CDR3 protein: CSAGPGYTF; CDR3 DNA: TGCAGTGCTGGTCCTGGCTACACCTTC
V gene: TRBV2; clone size: NA; D gene: NA; J gene: TRBJ2-3; CDR3 protein: CASTAVNTQYF; CDR3 DNA: TGTGCCAGCACAGCGGTAAATACGCAGTATTTT
V gene: TRBV29-1; clone size: NA; D gene: TRBD2; J gene: TRBJ2-1; CDR3 protein: CSVSWTSGNEQFF; CDR3 DNA: TGCAGCGTTTCCTGGACTAGCGGAAATGAGCAGTTCTTC
V gene: TRBV29-1; clone size: NA; D gene: NA; J gene: TRBJ2-3; CDR3 protein: CSVEVPGPNTQYF; CDR3 DNA: TGCAGCGTTGAAGTGCCAGGTCCCAATACGCAGTATTTT
V gene: TRBV20-1; clone size: NA; D gene: NA; J gene: TRBJ2-7; CDR3 protein: CSAIRDMAYEQYF; CDR3 DNA: TGCAGTGCCATCCGGGACATGGCGTACGAGCAGTACTTC
V gene: TRBV6-5; clone size: NA; D gene: NA; J gene: TRBJ2-7; CDR3 protein: CASSYFTRSSYEQYF; CDR3 DNA: TGTGCCAGCAGTTACTTCACGAGGAGCTCCTACGAGCAGTACTTC
V gene: TRBV29-1; clone size: NA; D gene: TRBD1; J gene: TRBJ2-7; CDR3 protein: CSVDWPGQGYYEQYF; CDR3 DNA: TGCAGCGTTGACTGGCCGGGACAGGGTTACTACGAGCAGTACTTC
V gene: TRBV6-5; clone size: few; D gene: NA; J gene: TRBJ2-7; CDR3 protein: CASSHWTVEEEQYF; CDR3 DNA: TGTGCCAGCAGTCACTGGACGGTAGAAGAGGAGCAGTACTTC